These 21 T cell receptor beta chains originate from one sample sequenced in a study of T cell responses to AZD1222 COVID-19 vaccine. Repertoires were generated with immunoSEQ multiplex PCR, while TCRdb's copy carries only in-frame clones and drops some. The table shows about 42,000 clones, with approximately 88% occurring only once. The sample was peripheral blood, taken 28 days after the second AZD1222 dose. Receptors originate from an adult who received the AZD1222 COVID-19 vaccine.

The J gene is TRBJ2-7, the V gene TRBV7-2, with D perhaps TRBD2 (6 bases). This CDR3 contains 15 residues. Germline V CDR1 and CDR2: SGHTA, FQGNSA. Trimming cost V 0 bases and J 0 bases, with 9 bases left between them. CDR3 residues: CASSLASGNSYEQYF. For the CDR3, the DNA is TGTGCCAGCAGCTTAGCTAGCGGAAACTCCTACGAGCAGTACTTC.

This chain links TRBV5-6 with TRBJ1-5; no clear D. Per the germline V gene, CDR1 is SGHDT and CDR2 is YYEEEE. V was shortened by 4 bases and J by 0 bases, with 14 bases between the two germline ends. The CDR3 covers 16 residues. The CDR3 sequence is CASSLGFGDSNQPQHF. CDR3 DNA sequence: TGTGCCAGCAGCCTGGGTTTTGGGGATAGCAATCAGCCCCAGCATTTT.

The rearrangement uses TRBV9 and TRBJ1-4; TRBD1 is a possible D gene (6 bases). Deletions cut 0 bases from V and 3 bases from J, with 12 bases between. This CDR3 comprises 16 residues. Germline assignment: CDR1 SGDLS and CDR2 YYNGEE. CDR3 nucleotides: TGTGCCAGCAGCGTAGACCAGGGGACGGCTAATGAAAAACTGTTTTTT. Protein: CASSVDQGTANEKLFF.

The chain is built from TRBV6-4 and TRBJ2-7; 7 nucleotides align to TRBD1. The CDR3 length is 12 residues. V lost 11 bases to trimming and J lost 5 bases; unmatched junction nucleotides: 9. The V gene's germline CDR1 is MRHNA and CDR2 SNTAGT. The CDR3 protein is CAGGNRGNEQYF. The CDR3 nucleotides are TGTGCCGGGGGTAACAGGGGCAACGAGCAGTACTTC.

The CDR3 is CASRQDRLNTGELFF. The CDR3 DNA reads TGTGCCAGCAGGCAGGACAGATTGAACACCGGGGAGCTGTTTTTT. This chain uses TRBV6-5 with TRBJ2-2; D possibly corresponds to TRBD1 (6 bases). The CDR3 is 15 residues long. Germline CDR1 and CDR2: MNHEY and SVGAGI. With 6 bases removed from V and 1 base from J, the gap between germline ends came to 12 bases.

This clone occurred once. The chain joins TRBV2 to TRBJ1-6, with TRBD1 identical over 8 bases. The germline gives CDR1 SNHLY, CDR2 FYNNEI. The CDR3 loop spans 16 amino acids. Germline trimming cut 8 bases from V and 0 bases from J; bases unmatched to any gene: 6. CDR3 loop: CASRTGLRSYNSPLHF. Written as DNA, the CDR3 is TGTGCCAGCCGGACAGGGCTTCGCTCCTATAATTCACCCCTCCACTTT.

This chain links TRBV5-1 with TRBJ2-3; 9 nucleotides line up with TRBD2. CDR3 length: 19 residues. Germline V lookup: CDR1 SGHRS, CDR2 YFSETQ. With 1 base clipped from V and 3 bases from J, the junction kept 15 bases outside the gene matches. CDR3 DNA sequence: TGCGCCAGCAGCTTGAGGCTAGGGAGCGGGGGGTCGAGAACAGATACGCAGTATTTT. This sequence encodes CASSLRLGSGGSRTDTQYF. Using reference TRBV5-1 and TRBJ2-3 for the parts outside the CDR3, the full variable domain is KAGVTQTPRYLIKTRGQQVTLSCSPISGHRSVSWYQQTPGQGLQFLFEYFSETQRNKGNFPGRFSGRQFSNSRSEMNVSTLELGDSALYLCASSLRLGSGGSRTDTQYFGPGTRLTVL.

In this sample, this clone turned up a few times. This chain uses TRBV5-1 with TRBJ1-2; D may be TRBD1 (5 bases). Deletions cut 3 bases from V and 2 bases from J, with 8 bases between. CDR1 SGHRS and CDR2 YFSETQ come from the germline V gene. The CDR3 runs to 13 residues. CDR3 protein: CASSSRGNYGYTF. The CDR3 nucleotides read TGCGCCAGCAGCTCCCGGGGGAACTATGGCTACACCTTC.

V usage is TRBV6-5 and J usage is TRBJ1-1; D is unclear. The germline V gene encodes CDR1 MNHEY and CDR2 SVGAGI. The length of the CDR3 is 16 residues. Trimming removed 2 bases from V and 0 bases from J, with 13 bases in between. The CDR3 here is CASSYLGGSMNTEAFF. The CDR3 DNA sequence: TGTGCCAGCAGTTACCTGGGTGGCAGCATGAACACTGAAGCTTTCTTT.

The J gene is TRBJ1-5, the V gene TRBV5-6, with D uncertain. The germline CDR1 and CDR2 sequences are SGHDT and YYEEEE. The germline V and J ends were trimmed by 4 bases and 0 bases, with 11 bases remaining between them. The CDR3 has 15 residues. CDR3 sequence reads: CASSGGERSNQPQHF. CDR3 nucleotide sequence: TGTGCCAGCAGCGGCGGGGAGCGTAGCAATCAGCCCCAGCATTTT.

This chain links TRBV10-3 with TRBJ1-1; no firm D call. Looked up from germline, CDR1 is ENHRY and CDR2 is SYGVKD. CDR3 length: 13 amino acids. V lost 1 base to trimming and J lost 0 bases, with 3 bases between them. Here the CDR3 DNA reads TGTGCCATCAGTGAGTTAGTGAACACTGAAGCTTTCTTT. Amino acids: CAISELVNTEAFF.

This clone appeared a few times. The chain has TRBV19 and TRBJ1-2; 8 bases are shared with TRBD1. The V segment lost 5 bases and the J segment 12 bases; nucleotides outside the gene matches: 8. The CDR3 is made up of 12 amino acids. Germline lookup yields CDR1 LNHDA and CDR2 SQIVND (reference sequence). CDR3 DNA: TGTGCCAGTAGTGGCGGACAGGGAAGCCACACCTTC. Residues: CASSGGQGSHTF. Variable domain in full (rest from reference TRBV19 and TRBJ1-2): DGGITQSPKYLFRKEGQNVTLSCEQNLNHDAMYWYRQDPGQGLRLIYYSQIVNDFQKGDIAEGYSVSREKKESFPLTVTSAQKNPTAFYLCASSGGQGSHTFGSGTRLTVV.

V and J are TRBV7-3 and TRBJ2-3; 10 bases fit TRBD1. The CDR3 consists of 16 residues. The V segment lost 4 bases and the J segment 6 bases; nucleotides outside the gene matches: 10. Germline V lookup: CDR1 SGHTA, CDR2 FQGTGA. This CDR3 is CASSSPGQGRGDTQYF. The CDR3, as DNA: TGTGCCAGCAGCTCCCCGGGACAGGGGCGGGGGGATACGCAGTATTTT.

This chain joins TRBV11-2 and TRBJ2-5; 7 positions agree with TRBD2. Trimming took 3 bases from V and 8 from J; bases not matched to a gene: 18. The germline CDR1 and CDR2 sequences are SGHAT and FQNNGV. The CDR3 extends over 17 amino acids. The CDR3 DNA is TGTGCCAGCAGCTTCCCCCCAAGGTCAGCGGGGTTGAATACCCAGTACTTC. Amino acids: CASSFPPRSAGLNTQYF.

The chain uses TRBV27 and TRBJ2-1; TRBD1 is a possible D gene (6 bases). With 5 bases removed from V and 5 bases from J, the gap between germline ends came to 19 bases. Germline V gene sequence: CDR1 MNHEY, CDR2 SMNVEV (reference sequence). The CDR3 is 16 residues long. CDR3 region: CASSPLARGRNNEQFF. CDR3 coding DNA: TGTGCCAGCAGTCCCCTCGCCAGGGGAAGGAACAATGAGCAGTTCTTC.

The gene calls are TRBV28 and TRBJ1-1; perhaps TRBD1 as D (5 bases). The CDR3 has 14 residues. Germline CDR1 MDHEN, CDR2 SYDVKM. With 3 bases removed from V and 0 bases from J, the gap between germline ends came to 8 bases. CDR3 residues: CASSFEGLNTEAFF. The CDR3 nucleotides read TGTGCCAGCAGTTTTGAGGGGTTGAACACTGAAGCTTTCTTT.

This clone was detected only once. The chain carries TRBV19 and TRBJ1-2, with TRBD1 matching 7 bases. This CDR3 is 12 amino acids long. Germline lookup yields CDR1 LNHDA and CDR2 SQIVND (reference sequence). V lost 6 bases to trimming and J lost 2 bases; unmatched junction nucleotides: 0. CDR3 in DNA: TGTGCCAGTAGGACAGGGAACTATGGCTACACCTTC. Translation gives CASRTGNYGYTF.

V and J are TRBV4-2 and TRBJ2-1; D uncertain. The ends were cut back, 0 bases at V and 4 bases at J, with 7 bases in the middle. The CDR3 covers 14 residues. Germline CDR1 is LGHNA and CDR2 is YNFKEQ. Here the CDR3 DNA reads TGTGCCAGCAGCCAAGAATCTGGTTACAATGAGCAGTTCTTC. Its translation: CASSQESGYNEQFF.

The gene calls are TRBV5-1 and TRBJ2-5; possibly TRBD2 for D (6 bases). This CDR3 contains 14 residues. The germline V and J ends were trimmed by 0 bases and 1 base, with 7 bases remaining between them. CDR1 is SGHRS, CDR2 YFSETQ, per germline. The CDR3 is CASSLGGVQETQYF. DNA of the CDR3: TGCGCCAGCAGCTTGGGCGGGGTCCAAGAGACCCAGTACTTC.

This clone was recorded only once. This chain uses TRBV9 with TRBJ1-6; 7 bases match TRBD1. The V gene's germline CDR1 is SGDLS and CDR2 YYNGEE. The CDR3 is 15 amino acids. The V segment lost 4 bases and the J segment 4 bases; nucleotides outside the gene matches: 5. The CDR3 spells CASSPRQGYNSPLHF. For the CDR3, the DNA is TGTGCCAGCAGCCCCCGACAGGGTTATAATTCACCCCTCCACTTT.

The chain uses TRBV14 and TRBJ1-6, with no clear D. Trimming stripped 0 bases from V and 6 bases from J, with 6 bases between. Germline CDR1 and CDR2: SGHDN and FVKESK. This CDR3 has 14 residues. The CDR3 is CASSQEAANSPLHF. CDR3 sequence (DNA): TGTGCCAGCAGCCAAGAGGCTGCTAATTCACCCCTCCACTTT.